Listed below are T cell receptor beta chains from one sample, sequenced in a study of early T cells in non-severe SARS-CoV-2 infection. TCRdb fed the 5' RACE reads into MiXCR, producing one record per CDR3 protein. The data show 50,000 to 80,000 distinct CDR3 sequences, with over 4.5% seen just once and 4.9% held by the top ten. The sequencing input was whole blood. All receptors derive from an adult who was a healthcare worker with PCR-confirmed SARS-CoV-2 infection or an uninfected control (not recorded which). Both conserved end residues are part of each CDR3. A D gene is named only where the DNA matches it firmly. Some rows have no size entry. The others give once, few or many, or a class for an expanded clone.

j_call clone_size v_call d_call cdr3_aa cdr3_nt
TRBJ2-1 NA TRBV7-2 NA CASSLTLTVGQFF TGTGCCAGCAGCTTGACTCTCACGGTGGGGCAGTTCTTC
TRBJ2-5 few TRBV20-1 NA CSARAQGYRKETQYF TGCAGTGCTAGAGCTCAGGGGTACCGCAAAGAGACCCAGTACTTC
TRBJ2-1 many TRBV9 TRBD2 CASSVVSGGDEQFF TGTGCCAGCAGCGTAGTTAGCGGGGGCGATGAGCAGTTCTTC
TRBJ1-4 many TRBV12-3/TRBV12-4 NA CASSLGEKLFF TGTGCCAGCAGTTTAGGTGAAAAACTGTTTTTT
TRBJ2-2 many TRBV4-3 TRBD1 CASSQRHRGGDTGELFF TGCGCCAGCAGCCAACGGCACAGGGGTGGCGACACCGGGGAGCTGTTTTTT
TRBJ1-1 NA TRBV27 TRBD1 CASSSTGAYTNTEAFF TGTGCCAGCAGTTCCACAGGGGCCTACACCAACACTGAAGCTTTCTTT
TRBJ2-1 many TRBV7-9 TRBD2 CASSIRQREGMHNEQFF TGTGCCAGCAGCATAAGGCAGCGGGAGGGAATGCACAATGAGCAGTTCTTC
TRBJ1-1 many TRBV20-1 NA CSATYQNQGEAFF TGCAGTGCTACATACCAGAATCAGGGGGAAGCTTTCTTT
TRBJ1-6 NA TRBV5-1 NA CASSETARSSSYNSPLHF TGCGCCAGCAGCGAGACCGCGAGAAGCAGCTCCTATAATTCACCCCTCCACTTT
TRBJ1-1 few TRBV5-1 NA CASSLDLSQNTEAFF TGCGCCAGCAGCTTGGATTTGAGTCAGAACACTGAAGCTTTCTTT
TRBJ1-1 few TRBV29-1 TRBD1 CSVVAQGQNTEAFF TGCAGCGTTGTGGCACAGGGGCAGAACACTGAAGCTTTCTTT
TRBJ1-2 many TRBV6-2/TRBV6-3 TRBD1 CASNSQGASYGYTF TGTGCCAGCAACTCACAGGGGGCGAGCTATGGCTACACCTTC
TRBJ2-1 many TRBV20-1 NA CSARDRQAGFTNEQFF TGCAGTGCTAGAGATCGACAAGCGGGTTTCACCAATGAGCAGTTCTTC
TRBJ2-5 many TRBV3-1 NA CASSQDRGGETQYF TGTGCCAGCAGCCAAGACAGGGGGGGAGAGACCCAGTACTTC
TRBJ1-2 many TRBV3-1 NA CASSQDRNGYYTF TGTGCCAGCAGCCAAGATAGGAACGGTTACTACACCTTC
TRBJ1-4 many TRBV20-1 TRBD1 CSASDRGTDEKLFF TGCAGTGCTAGCGACAGGGGCACCGATGAAAAACTGTTTTTT
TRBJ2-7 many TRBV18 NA CASHTGILYEQYF TGTGCCAGCCACACCGGGATACTCTACGAGCAGTACTTC
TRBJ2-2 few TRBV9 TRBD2 CASSASGTSVGELFF TGTGCCAGCAGCGCCTCCGGGACTAGCGTCGGGGAGCTGTTTTTT
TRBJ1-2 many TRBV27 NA CASSLSSGTLDYGYTF TGTGCCAGCAGTTTATCTTCTGGGACCCTCGACTATGGCTACACCTTC
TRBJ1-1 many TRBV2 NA CASSLSGVNTEAFF TGTGCCAGCAGTTTGTCTGGCGTGAACACTGAAGCTTTCTTT
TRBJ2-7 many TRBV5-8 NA CASSLSSYEQYF TGTGCCAGCAGCTTGAGTTCCTACGAGCAGTACTTC
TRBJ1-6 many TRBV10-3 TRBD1 CAIRTGQDNSPLHF TGTGCCATCAGAACGGGACAGGATAATTCACCCCTCCACTTT
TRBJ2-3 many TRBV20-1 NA CSANSYSTDTQYF TGCAGTGCTAATTCCTATAGCACAGATACGCAGTATTTT
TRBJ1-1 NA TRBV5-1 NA CASSLDATEAFF TGCGCCAGCAGCTTGGATGCCACTGAAGCTTTCTTT
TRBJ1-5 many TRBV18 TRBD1 CASSLDRGNQPQHF TGTGCCAGCTCACTCGACAGGGGCAATCAGCCCCAGCATTTT
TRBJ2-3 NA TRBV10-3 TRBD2 CAIREPGTRGDTQYF TGTGCCATCAGAGAACCCGGGACTAGGGGAGATACGCAGTATTTT
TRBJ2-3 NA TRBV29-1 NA CSVRRAISTDTQYF TGCAGCGTTCGCAGGGCCATCAGCACAGATACGCAGTATTTT
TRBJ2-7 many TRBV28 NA CASSSQGPDYEQYF TGTGCCAGCAGCTCCCAGGGACCGGACTACGAGCAGTACTTC
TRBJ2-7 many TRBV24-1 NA CATSGAPTVYEQYF TGTGCCACCAGTGGTGCCCCGACAGTCTACGAGCAGTACTTC
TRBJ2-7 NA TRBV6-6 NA CASSYSKGSYEQYF TGTGCCAGCAGTTACTCGAAGGGTTCTTACGAGCAGTACTTC
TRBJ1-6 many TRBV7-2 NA CASSPGRNSPLHF TGTGCCAGCAGCCCGGGACGGAATTCACCCCTCCACTTT
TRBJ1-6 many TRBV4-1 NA CASSQGGSPLHF TGCGCCAGCAGCCAGGGGGGCTCACCCCTCCACTTT
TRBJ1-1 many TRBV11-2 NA CASSPSQTDTEAFF TGTGCCAGCAGCCCCTCCCAGACAGACACTGAAGCTTTCTTT
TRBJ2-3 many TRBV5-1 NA CASREGPTKDTQYF TGCGCCAGCAGGGAGGGACCAACCAAAGATACGCAGTATTTT
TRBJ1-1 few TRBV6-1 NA CASKEYRVSVVEAFF TGTGCCAGCAAGGAGTACAGGGTTTCTGTTGTTGAAGCTTTCTTT
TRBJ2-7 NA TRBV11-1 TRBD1 CASSLDRGASSEQYF TGTGCCAGCAGCTTGGACAGGGGCGCCTCTAGCGAGCAGTACTTC
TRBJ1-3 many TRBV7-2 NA CASSLVGLSSGNTIYF TGTGCCAGCAGCTTAGTGGGGCTCAGCTCTGGAAACACCATATATTTT
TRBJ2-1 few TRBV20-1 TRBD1 CSARDLRNRGNEQFF TGCAGTGCTAGAGATCTTAGGAACAGGGGTAATGAGCAGTTCTTC
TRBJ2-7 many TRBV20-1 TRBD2 CSARPRLAESSYEQYF TGCAGTGCTAGACCCCGACTAGCGGAGAGCTCCTACGAGCAGTACTTC
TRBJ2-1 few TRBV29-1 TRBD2 CSVEEGGNEQFF TGCAGCGTTGAAGAGGGGGGGAATGAGCAGTTCTTC
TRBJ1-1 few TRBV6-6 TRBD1 CASNLQGADEAFF TGTGCCAGCAACTTACAGGGGGCTGATGAAGCTTTCTTT
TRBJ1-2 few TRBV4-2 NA CASSPGGWGGYDYGYTF TGTGCCAGCAGTCCGGGCGGATGGGGAGGGTACGACTATGGCTACACCTTC
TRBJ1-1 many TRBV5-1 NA CASSPPRAGKDTEAFF TGCGCCAGCAGCCCTCCCCGGGCAGGGAAGGACACTGAAGCTTTCTTT
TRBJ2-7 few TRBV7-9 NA CASSPTGQYDEQYF TGTGCCAGCAGCCCAACCGGACAGTACGACGAGCAGTACTTC
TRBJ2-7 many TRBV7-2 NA CASSTNTYEQYF TGTGCCAGCAGCACTAATACCTACGAGCAGTACTTC
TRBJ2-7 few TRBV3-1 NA CASSQLPGRGYEQYF TGTGCCAGCAGCCAACTCCCTGGCAGGGGCTACGAGCAGTACTTC
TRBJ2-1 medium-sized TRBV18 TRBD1 CASGQGTSSYNEQFF TGTGCCAGCGGACAGGGGACGAGCTCCTACAATGAGCAGTTCTTC
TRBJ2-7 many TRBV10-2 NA CASSGQLGVVEQYF TGCGCCAGCAGTGGTCAGCTAGGGGTTGTCGAGCAGTACTTC
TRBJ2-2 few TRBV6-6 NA CASSYSWVTGELFF TGTGCCAGCAGTTACTCGTGGGTTACCGGGGAGCTGTTTTTT
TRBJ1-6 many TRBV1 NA CTVRLRSPLHF TGCACCGTACGACTCCGATCACCCCTCCACTTT
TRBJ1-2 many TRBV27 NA CASSSPGNYGYTF TGTGCCAGCAGTTCGCCTGGTAACTATGGCTACACCTTC
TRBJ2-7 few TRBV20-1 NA CSARVGGSGHEQYF TGCAGTGCTAGGGTAGGAGGGTCGGGTCACGAGCAGTACTTC
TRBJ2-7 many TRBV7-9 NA CASSLGYEEQYF TGTGCCAGCAGCTTAGGGTATGAGGAGCAGTACTTC
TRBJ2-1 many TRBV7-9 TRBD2 CASSLLGEGAGKQFF TGTGCCAGCAGCTTATTAGGAGAGGGAGCGGGGAAGCAGTTCTTC
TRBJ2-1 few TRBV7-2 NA CASSFLRGGGKQFF TGTGCCAGCAGCTTCCTCCGGGGTGGCGGGAAGCAGTTCTTC
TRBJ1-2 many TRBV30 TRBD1 CAWSPRRGQGASGYTF TGTGCCTGGAGTCCACGCCGGGGACAGGGGGCCTCTGGCTACACCTTC
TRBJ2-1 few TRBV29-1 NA CSVFGQKNEQFF TGCAGCGTCTTCGGACAAAAGAATGAGCAGTTCTTC